Listed here are 22 T cell receptor beta chains from one sample, sequenced in a study of T cells in Graves' hyperthyroidism and ophthalmopathy (dated by TCRdb to between 2018 and 2021). Library construction relied on multiplex PCR. Instrument used: Illumina HiSeq 2000. The TCR beta CDR3 regions were amplified from RNA transcripts. The TCR CDR3 was subjected to a first round of RT-PCR using the HTBI primer set and the Qiagen OneStep RT-PCR kit. TCRdb trimmed public reads at Q25 via fastp, called clones via MiXCR and kept in-frame beta chains. Under each unique CDR3 protein, matching rows form one entry showing the most common genes and DNA. A total of hundreds of thousands of distinct CDR3 sequences appear in this sample, about 15% of them only once. The ten most abundant clones make up roughly 50% of the sample. The material sequenced was blood. The receptors were gathered from a woman aged 55-69 years with Graves' ophthalmopathy.

This clonotype was counted between two and nine times. The CDR3 reads CASSASGGPGANVLTF. CDR3 coding DNA: TGTGCCAGCAGTGCGTCAGGGGGCCCCGGGGCCAACGTCCTGACTTTC. The chain combines TRBV2 with TRBJ2-6; 8 nucleotides agree with TRBD1. The germline V gene has CDR1 SNHLY and CDR2 FYNNEI. The CDR3 runs to 16 residues. Trimming removed 4 bases from V and 4 bases from J; junction bases left unmatched: 6.

This clonotype appeared many times. V usage is TRBV6-2 or TRBV6-3 and J usage is TRBJ2-3; 8 bases fit TRBD2. The length of the CDR3 is 15 residues. The germline gives CDR1 MNHEY, CDR2 SVGEGT. After removal of 5 bases from V and 3 bases from J, the junction contained 7 bases not matched to a gene. Here the CDR3 reads CASSVISGITDTQYF. The DNA of the CDR3 is TGTGCCAGCAGTGTGATTAGCGGGATTACAGATACGCAGTATTTT.

This clonotype has at least ten counts. The V gene is TRBV11-2, the J gene TRBJ2-3; D ambiguous. V shed 3 bases and J shed 9 bases, with 13 bases lying between them. From germline, CDR1 is SGHAT and CDR2 FQNNGV. The length of the CDR3 is 13 residues. CDR3 nucleotide sequence: TGTGCCAGCAGCTTGATAACAGCTAACACGCAGTATTTT. Translation: CASSLITANTQYF.

There are a few counts of this clonotype. The CDR3 coding sequence is TGTGCCAGCAGCCAAGACGTGACTAGCGGTTCCTACGAGCAGTACTTC. Translated, it gives CASSQDVTSGSYEQYF. The V and J genes are TRBV4-2 and TRBJ2-7; 9 bases map to TRBD2. The CDR3 is 16 residues long. The V segment lost 0 bases and the J segment 1 base; nucleotides outside the gene matches: 4. Germline V gene data show CDR1 as LGHNA and CDR2 as YNFKEQ.

This clonotype occurred many times. The gene calls are TRBV7-2 and TRBJ2-1; D uncertain. Trimming removed 4 bases from V and 9 bases from J, with 13 bases in between. This CDR3 has 13 residues. Germline V gene lookup returns CDR1 SGHTA and CDR2 FQGNSA. The CDR3 loop is CASSSTLLGEQFF. DNA of the CDR3: TGTGCCAGCAGCTCTACCCTACTCGGTGAGCAGTTCTTC.

This clonotype was detected only a few times. Given a much more abundant clone one base away, this may be a read error. The V and J genes are TRBV7-2 and TRBJ1-5; a possible D gene is TRBD1 (6 bases). CDR3 length: 14 amino acids. Germline CDR1 SGHTA, CDR2 FQGNSA. The CDR3 DNA sequence: TGTGCCACCAGCACCCGACAGGGCAATCAGCCCCAGCATTTT. Translation: CATSTRQGNQPQHF.

This clonotype was seen at least ten times. The V call is TRBV20-1, the J call TRBJ2-7; D not resolved. V shed 0 bases and J shed 7 bases, with 16 bases lying between them. Germline CDR1 DFQATT, CDR2 SNEGSKA (reference sequence). The CDR3 runs to 14 residues. The CDR3 DNA sequence: TGCAGTGCTAGAGAAAACACGGCCCCCCAGGAGCAGTACTTC. Translating gives CSARENTAPQEQYF.

The DNA of the CDR3 is TGTGCCAGCATGATACGGTCCGGGGAGCTGTTTTTT. Amino acid sequence: CASMIRSGELFF. The V and J genes are TRBV6-1 and TRBJ2-2; D unclear. The germline V and J ends were trimmed by 7 bases and 6 bases, with 9 bases remaining between them. The CDR3 sequence is 12 residues long. Germline loops: CDR1 MNHNS, CDR2 SASEGT.

This clonotype has ten or more counts. The V and J genes are TRBV7-2 and TRBJ2-7; D might be TRBD1 (6 bases). CDR1 and CDR2 from the germline V gene are SGHTA and FQGNSA. V lost 5 bases and J lost 6, with 26 bases in between. CDR3 size: 17 residues. CDR3 protein: CASSPNPPGTIGLEQYF. The CDR3 nucleotides are TGTGCCAGCAGCCCGAACCCCCCCGGGACAATAGGTCTCGAGCAGTACTTC.

This clonotype was recorded a few times. This sequence joins TRBV18 and TRBJ1-3; D gene uncertain. CDR1 and CDR2 from the germline V gene are KGHSH and LQKENI. This CDR3 is 16 amino acids long. Trimming removed 2 bases from V and 0 bases from J, with 11 bases in between. The CDR3 region is CASSPAAGYSGNTIYF. CDR3 bases: TGTGCCAGCTCACCAGCGGCGGGGTACTCTGGAAACACCATATATTTT.

In its sample, this clonotype was seen many times. V gene TRBV6-1 combines with J gene TRBJ1-1; 12 nucleotides align to TRBD1. The V segment lost 7 bases and the J segment 9 bases; nucleotides outside the gene matches: 9. Germline V CDR1 and CDR2: MNHNS, SASEGT. The CDR3 runs 14 residues. This CDR3 reads CASTAGTGGRKAFF. The CDR3 bases are TGTGCCAGCACCGCCGGGACAGGGGGCCGGAAAGCTTTCTTT.

Here the CDR3 DNA reads TGTGCCAGCAGCCAAGGATTCTCGTGGCAGGGGGATTACGAGCAGTACTTC. This codes for CASSQGFSWQGDYEQYF. The chain links TRBV3-1 to TRBJ2-7; 7 bases are a match to TRBD1. The CDR3 has 17 residues. V gave up 1 base and J gave up 4 bases; unmatched junction bases: 13. Germline CDR1 and CDR2: LGHDT and YNNKEL (reference sequence).

This clonotype was seen only a few times. The CDR3 is CASSPPSRETQYF. The CDR3 DNA reads TGTGCCAGCAGTCCCCCCAGTAGGGAGACCCAGTACTTC. The chain joins TRBV27 to TRBJ2-5; D unresolved. Trimming shortened V by 5 bases and J by 5 bases, and 12 bases separated the two germline ends. Germline loops: CDR1 MNHEY, CDR2 SMNVEV (reference sequence). The CDR3 spans 13 residues.

This clonotype was seen repeatedly, ten times or more. J is TRBJ1-6 and V is TRBV30; TRBD1 aligns across 9 bases. CDR1 and CDR2 from the germline V gene are GTSNPN and SVGIG (reference sequence). The V segment lost 3 bases and the J segment 8 bases; nucleotides outside the gene matches: 2. This CDR3 is 13 amino acids long. The CDR3 sequence: CAWSRDRDSPLHF. The CDR3 DNA reads TGTGCCTGGAGCCGGGACAGGGATTCACCCCTCCACTTT.

Concerning this clonotype: Mismatch with germline at one junction end may stem from a read error. V and J are TRBV12-3 or TRBV12-4 and TRBJ1-4, with 10 bases lining up with TRBD1. The length of the CDR3 is 15 residues. The CDR3 is CASSKGQGYNEKLVF. Here the CDR3 DNA reads TGTGCCAGCAGCAAGGGACAGGGGTATAATGAAAAACTGGTTTTT.

This clonotype was seen ten or more times. This chain connects TRBV28 to TRBJ1-5; D is undetermined. With 2 bases removed from V and 0 bases from J, the gap between germline ends came to 8 bases. Germline V CDR1 and CDR2: MDHEN, SYDVKM. The CDR3 spans 15 residues. In DNA form, the CDR3 reads TGTGCCAGCAGTTTAGGAAGTAATAGCAATCAGCCCCAGCATTTT. Amino acid sequence: CASSLGSNSNQPQHF.

This clonotype was seen many times. This chain uses TRBV6-1 with TRBJ1-2; possibly TRBD1 for D (6 bases). Germline CDR1 reads MNHNS; CDR2 reads SASEGT. The CDR3 is 13 residues long. Trimming cost V 5 bases and J 6 bases, with 13 bases left between them. DNA of the CDR3: TGTGCCAGCAGTAAACAGGGAGAGGATGGCTACACCTTC. Translated, it gives CASSKQGEDGYTF.

The V and J genes are TRBV27 and TRBJ2-3; possibly TRBD2 for D (5 bases). The CDR3 is 13 amino acids. Germline CDR1 is MNHEY and CDR2 is SMNVEV (reference sequence). Trimming took 5 bases from V and 2 from J, leaving 8 bases between them. CDR3 protein: CASSIRDTDTQYF. CDR3 nucleotide sequence: TGTGCCAGCAGTATACGGGACACAGATACGCAGTATTTT.

This clonotype appeared a few times. With a much larger clone just one base away, this may be a read error. The J gene is TRBJ1-5, the V gene TRBV18; 10 bases are a match to TRBD1. Germline V gene data show CDR1 as KGHSH and CDR2 as LQKENI. V gave up 8 bases and J gave up 5 bases; unmatched junction bases: 9. The CDR3 sequence is 15 residues long. Here the CDR3 DNA reads TGTGCCAGCCCGCTGACAGGGGGCGCCCATCAGCCCCAGCATTTT. This translates into CASPLTGGAHQPQHF.

In its sample, this clonotype was seen many times. The rearrangement joins TRBV2 to TRBJ1-4, with 9 bases lining up with TRBD1. Trimming cost V 7 bases and J 5 bases; bases outside gene matches: 2. This CDR3 contains 13 residues. Germline CDR1 reads SNHLY; CDR2 reads FYNNEI. The DNA of the CDR3 is TGTGCCAGCACCGGGACAGGGAATGAAAAACTGTTTTTT. Residues: CASTGTGNEKLFF.

The V and J genes are TRBV20-1 and TRBJ2-2; 11 nucleotides line up with TRBD2. The CDR3 contains 15 residues. Unmatched junction bases numbered 2, after V lost 3 bases and J lost 2 bases. CDR1 DFQATT and CDR2 SNEGSKA come from the germline V gene (reference sequence). The CDR3 DNA reads TGCAGTGCTAGGGGGACTAGCGGAAACACCGGGGAGCTGTTTTTT. Its protein is CSARGTSGNTGELFF.

The chain employs TRBV7-3 and TRBJ1-1; 10 positions match TRBD1. This CDR3 is built from 18 residues. Germline CDR1 is SGHTA and CDR2 is FQGTGA. V lost 2 bases and J lost 1; bases outside the gene matches: 10. The CDR3 DNA reads TGTGCCAGCAGCTTAGGACCCACCGGGGACAGGGGGAACACTGAAGCTTTCTTT. Amino acid sequence: CASSLGPTGDRGNTEAFF.